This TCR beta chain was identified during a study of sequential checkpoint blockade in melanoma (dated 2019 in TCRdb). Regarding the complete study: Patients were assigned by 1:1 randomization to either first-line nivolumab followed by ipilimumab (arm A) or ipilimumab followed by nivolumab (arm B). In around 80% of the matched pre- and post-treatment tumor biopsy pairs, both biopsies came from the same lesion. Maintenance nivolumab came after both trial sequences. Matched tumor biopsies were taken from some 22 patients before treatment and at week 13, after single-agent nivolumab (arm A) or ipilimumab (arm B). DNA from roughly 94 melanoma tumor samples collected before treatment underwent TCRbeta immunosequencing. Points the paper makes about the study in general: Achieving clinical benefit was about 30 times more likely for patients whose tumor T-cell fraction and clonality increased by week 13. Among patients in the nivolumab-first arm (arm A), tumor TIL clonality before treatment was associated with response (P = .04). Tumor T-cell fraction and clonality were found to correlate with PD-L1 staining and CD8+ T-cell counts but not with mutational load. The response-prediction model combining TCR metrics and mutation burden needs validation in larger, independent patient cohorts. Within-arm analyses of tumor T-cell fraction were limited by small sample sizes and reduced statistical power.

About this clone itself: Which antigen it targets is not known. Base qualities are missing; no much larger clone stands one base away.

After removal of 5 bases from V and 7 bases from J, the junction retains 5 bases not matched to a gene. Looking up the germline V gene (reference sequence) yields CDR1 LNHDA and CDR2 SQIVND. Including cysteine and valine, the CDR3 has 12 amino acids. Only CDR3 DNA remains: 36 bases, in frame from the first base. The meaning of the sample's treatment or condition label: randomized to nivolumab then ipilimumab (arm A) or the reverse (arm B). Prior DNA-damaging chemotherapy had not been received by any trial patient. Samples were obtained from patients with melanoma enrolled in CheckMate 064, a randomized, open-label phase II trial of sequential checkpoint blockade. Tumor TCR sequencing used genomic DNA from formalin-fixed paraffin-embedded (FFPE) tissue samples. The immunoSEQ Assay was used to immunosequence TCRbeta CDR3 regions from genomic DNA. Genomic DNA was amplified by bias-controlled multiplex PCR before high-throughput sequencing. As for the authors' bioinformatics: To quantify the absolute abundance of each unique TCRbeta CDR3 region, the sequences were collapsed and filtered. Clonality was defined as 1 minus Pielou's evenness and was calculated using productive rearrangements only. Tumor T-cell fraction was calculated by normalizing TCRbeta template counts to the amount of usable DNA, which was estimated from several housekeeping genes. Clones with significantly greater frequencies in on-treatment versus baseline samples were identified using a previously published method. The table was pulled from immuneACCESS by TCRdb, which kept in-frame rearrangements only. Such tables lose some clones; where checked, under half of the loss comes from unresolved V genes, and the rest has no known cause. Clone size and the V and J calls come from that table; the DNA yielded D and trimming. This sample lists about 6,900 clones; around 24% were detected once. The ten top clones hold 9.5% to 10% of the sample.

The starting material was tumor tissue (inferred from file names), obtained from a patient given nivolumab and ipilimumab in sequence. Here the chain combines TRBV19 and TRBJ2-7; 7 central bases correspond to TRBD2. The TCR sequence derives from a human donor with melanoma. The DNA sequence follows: TGTGCCAGTAGTGAGGGTAGCGGGGAGCAGTACGTC. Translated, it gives CASSEGSGEQYV.